This TCR beta chain is drawn from a study of T cells in Graves' hyperthyroidism and ophthalmopathy (dated by TCRdb to between 2018 and 2021). For context, the study as a whole: Peripheral blood was collected at initial diagnosis, before any treatment. An independent validation cohort of some 18 hyperthyroidism patients and 17 patients who later progressed to ophthalmopathy tested prospective prediction of ophthalmopathy. To identify distinguishing TCR V-J signatures, a discovery cohort of about 100 patients was used, comprising 40 to 45 with Graves' ophthalmopathy and 57 with stable Graves' hyperthyroidism. Thyroid tissue and blood T-cell repertoires from about six Graves' hyperthyroidism patients were also compared in the study. The roughly 99 discovery patients were divided at random into training and test sets in a 7:3 ratio. Following sampling, methimazole starting at 30 mg daily was given to hyperthyroidism patients, and high-dose intravenous methylprednisolone was given to ophthalmopathy patients. The paper reports TCR Vbeta CDR3 sequencing of 130 to 150 peripheral blood samples: over 40 ophthalmopathy, roughly 74 hyperthyroidism and about 17 progressor patients.

Stable Graves' hyperthyroidism was defined as no progression to ophthalmopathy during 18 months of follow-up. The hyperthyroidism patients were between 18 and 65 years old and newly diagnosed, with a disease duration of less than 2 months. The study excluded patients with uncontrolled infections, other autoimmune diseases, pregnancy or lactation. Diagnoses were based on clinical symptoms, serum thyroxine and TRAb, thyroid ultrasound and orbital computed tomography. PBMCs were separated from 10 ml of fresh peripheral blood using Ficoll-Paque density gradient centrifugation. Trizol reagent was used to extract total RNA, and RNA quality was then checked on an Agilent 2100 Bioanalyzer. From the cysteine up to the phenylalanine, the CDR3 has a length of 16 residues. Just CDR3 DNA is preserved here, 48 bases in frame from base 1. Trimming takes 2 bases from V and 2 bases from J, and the germline ends sit 13 bases apart. In the germline V gene, CDR1 corresponds to MNHEY and CDR2 to SVGAGI.

For this clonotype: Its binding antigen is unknown. No much larger clone is present one base from it, and per-base qualities are unavailable.

Overall results and qualifications from the work: Sample size was not statistically predetermined, and investigators were not blinded to group allocation. Ophthalmopathy was separated from stable hyperthyroidism by a 13 V-J signature model, with about 88% sensitivity and around 81% specificity obtained in cross-validation and 80%/75% obtained in testing. In validation, the model predicted progression to ophthalmopathy a median of approximately 6.6 months before onset, with approximately 71% sensitivity and nearly 75% specificity. Most expanded thyroid clonotypes (frequency above 0.001) were also found in blood, which suggests that blood repertoires may mirror thyroid immune responses.

Amplification of TCR beta CDR3 regions was carried out from RNA transcripts. A first-round RT-PCR of the TCR CDR3 used the HTBI primer set with the Qiagen OneStep RT-PCR kit. A second multiplex PCR round built the libraries, followed by size selection and purification. Libraries were sequenced paired-end with 100 bp reads on an Illumina HiSeq2000. The paper's data handling went like this. Raw data were processed with SOAPnuke, discarding reads with adapters, uncalled bases, mean Phred below 15, or no exact constant-primer or identifier match. COPE v1.2.5 was used to merge high-quality paired reads, and clonotypes were defined as unique nucleotide sequences. MiTCR v1.1 was used to align clonotypes to the IMGT TRBV, TRBD and TRBJ reference segments. The analysis included only V-J combinations with a frequency above 0.0001, which together covered roughly 99% of the repertoires. A TCS score was defined as the ratio between F50 (clonal expansion) and ExV (chaos), using BLOSUM62-based TCRdist between CDR3 peptides within each V-J. Welch's t-statistics and random forest reduced around 510 V-J features to around 14, which were used in a naive Bayes classifier (R e1071). Starting from the raw public reads, TCRdb applied fastp trimming at Q25, assembled clones with MiXCR and retained in-frame beta chains. Duplicate CDR3 protein sequences are folded into a single record with the most common DNA and genes. TCRdb's processing, not the authors' own work, is the source of the V and J calls. Counted in this sample were under 350,000 distinct CDR3 sequences; roughly 18% of them appeared once. Less than 65% of the sample belongs to the ten largest clones.

Sequenced: blood. The chain is made from TRBV6-5 and TRBJ2-1; the D gene is perhaps TRBD2, from 6 matching bases. This sequence was found in a woman aged 45-65 years with Graves' hyperthyroidism. The CDR3 protein is CASSYSQRVAYNEQFF. At the DNA level, the sequence is TGTGCCAGCAGTTACAGTCAGCGGGTAGCCTACAATGAGCAGTTCTTC.